This T cell receptor (beta chain) appears in the sequencing data of a study of regulatory T cells in long-lasting Graves disease. To make TCR beta libraries, researchers used iRepertoire HTBI primers and Arm-PCR of CDR3 regions. TCRdb reprocessed the multiplex PCR reads via MiXCR and lists one record per CDR3 protein. The data hold almost 450,000 distinct CDR3 sequences, with 15% to 20% observed a single time. The time point here: newly diagnosed GD, antithyroid drugs for less than 3 months. PBMC-extracted RNA yielded the TCR library. There are many counts of this clonotype. Another study also made use of these data, one on T cells in Graves' hyperthyroidism and ophthalmopathy.

Here the sequenced sample was peripheral blood mononuclear cells (PBMCs), taken at new diagnosis, from a patient treated with antithyroid drugs. The sequence came from a woman between 25 and 40 years old with Graves disease.

As DNA, the CDR3 is TGTGCCAGCAGTTTGGGGACTAGCACTAGCACAGATACGCAGTATTTT. It translates to CASSLGTSTSTDTQYF. The rearrangement uses TRBV27 and TRBJ2-3; 9 positions match TRBD2. Germline CDR1 reads MNHEY; CDR2 reads SMNVEV (reference sequence). The CDR3 is 16 amino acids. V shed 3 bases and J 0 bases; nucleotides not matched to a gene: 4.